Described below is a single TCR beta chain sequence and its context. The PCR made use of 60 Vbeta and 13 Jbeta primers. Only in-frame clones appear in the TCRdb table, and some are missing; sequencing was by immunoSEQ multiplex PCR. Of fewer than 250,000 clones listed, 81% are singletons. The data are from a study of cytomegalovirus exposure and HLA in healthy donors. The CDR3 has 16 residues. CDR1 is SGHVS and CDR2 is FQNEAQ in the germline V gene. V lost 2 bases to trimming and J lost 0 bases, with 14 bases between them. The sequencing sample was made of PBMCs. The chain combines TRBV7-8 with TRBJ2-7; D is possibly TRBD2 (6 bases). The receptor was derived from a man aged 18 to 30 in good health and CMV-seronegative. This CDR3 reads CASSLKLGGYSYEQYF. CDR3 sequence (DNA): TGTGCCAGCAGCTTAAAACTCGGGGGATACTCCTACGAGCAGTACTTC.